This TCR beta chain appears in the sequencing data of a study of T cell responses to AZD1222 COVID-19 vaccine. Study results and limitations: Reportedly, close to half of spike-specific TCRs are directed against unmutated variant regions.

On this clone: Its antigen is unknown.

This CDR3 contains 15 residues. The germline V gene has CDR1 MNHEY and CDR2 SMNVEV (reference sequence). Trimming removed 5 bases at V and 0 bases at J, with 11 bases between. Assay used: immunoSEQ multiplex PCR; TCRdb lists only in-frame clones, some missing. The sample holds 100,000 to 150,000 clones, approximately 89% seen once. The clonotype originates from an adult in good health. The chain carries TRBV27 and TRBJ1-5, with a possible D match to TRBD1 (6 bases). Sequencing used peripheral blood, obtained on day 0 of AZD1222 vaccination. In nucleotides, the CDR3 is TGTGCCAGCAGTCCCGGGGGCTATAGCAATCAGCCCCAGCATTTT. Amino acid sequence: CASSPGGYSNQPQHF.